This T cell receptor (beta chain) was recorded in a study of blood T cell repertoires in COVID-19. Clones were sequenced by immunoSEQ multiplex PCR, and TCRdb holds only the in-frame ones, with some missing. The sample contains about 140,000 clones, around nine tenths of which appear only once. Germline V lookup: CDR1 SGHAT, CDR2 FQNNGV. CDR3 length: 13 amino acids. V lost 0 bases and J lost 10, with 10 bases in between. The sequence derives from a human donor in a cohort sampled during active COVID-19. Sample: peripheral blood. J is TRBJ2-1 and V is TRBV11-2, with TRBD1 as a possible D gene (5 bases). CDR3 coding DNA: TGTGCCAGCAGCTTAGAGGGGCACGGCGAGCAGTTCTTC. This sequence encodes CASSLEGHGEQFF.